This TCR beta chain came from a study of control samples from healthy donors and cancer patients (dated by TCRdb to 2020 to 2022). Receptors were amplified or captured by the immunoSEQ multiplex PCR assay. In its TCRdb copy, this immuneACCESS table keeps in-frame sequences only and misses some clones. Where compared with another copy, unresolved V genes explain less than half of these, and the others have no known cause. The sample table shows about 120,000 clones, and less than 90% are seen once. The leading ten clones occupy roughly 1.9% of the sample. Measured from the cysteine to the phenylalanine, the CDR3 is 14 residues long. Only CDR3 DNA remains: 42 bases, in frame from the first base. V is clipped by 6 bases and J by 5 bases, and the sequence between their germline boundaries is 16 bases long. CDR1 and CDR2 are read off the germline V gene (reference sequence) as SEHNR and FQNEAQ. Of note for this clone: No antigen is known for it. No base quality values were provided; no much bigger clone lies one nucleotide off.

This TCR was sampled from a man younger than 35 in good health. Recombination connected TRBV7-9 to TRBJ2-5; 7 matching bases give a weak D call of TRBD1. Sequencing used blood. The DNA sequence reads TGTGCCAGCAGGGGGGAACAGGGGAGGGAGACCCAGTACTTC. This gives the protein CASRGEQGRETQYF.